A single sample is the source of the 27 T cell receptor beta chains below, sequenced in a study of blood T cells in healthy people across ages. A second PCR of roughly 6 to 12 cycles used a sample-barcoded 5' primer and a J-beta primer mix. MiXCR, run by TCRdb on the 5' RACE reads, gives a single entry per CDR3 protein. The sample includes about 580,000 distinct CDR3 sequences, around half of them seen just once. The sequencing sample was made of blood. These receptors all come from an elderly man in good health.

This clonotype was picked up a small number of times. This chain links TRBV6-2 or TRBV6-3 with TRBJ2-5, with 8 positions matching TRBD2. Gene TRBJ2-7 matches the end of the DNA better, so the J call may be wrong. The CDR3 has 15 amino acids. Germline values: CDR1 MNHEY, CDR2 SVGEGT. For the CDR3, the DNA is TGTGCCAGCATTCAACAGGCAGCTAGCGGGTACGAGCAGTACTTC. It translates to CASIQQAASGYEQYF.

The V call is TRBV5-1, the J call TRBJ2-7; TRBD1 matches 9 bases. The CDR3 runs 16 residues. CDR1 is SGHRS, CDR2 YFSETQ, per germline. V was pared by 4 bases and J by 4 bases, with 12 bases of the junction left unmatched. The CDR3 protein is CASSPRTGDSGYEQYF. The CDR3, as DNA: TGCGCCAGCAGCCCAAGGACAGGGGATTCTGGTTACGAGCAGTACTTC. The whole variable domain, remainder taken from reference TRBV5-1 and TRBJ2-7, is KAGVTQTPRYLIKTRGQQVTLSCSPISGHRSVSWYQQTPGQGLQFLFEYFSETQRNKGNFPGRFSGRQFSNSRSEMNVSTLELGDSALYLCASSPRTGDSGYEQYFGPGTRLTVT.

This clonotype turned up a few times. This sequence joins TRBV29-1 and TRBJ2-1; tentatively, D is TRBD2 (7 bases). CDR1 is SQVTM, CDR2 ANQGSEA, per germline. The CDR3 has 12 residues. V was pared by 3 bases and J by 9 bases, with 12 bases between. The CDR3 sequence is CSVDTGGSEQFF. DNA for the CDR3: TGCAGCGTTGATACGGGGGGCAGTGAGCAGTTCTTC.

This clonotype was observed a few times. The V call is TRBV4-2, the J call TRBJ1-5; 7 bases are a match to TRBD1. The V segment lost 4 bases and the J segment 4 bases; nucleotides outside the gene matches: 4. The CDR3 sequence is 14 residues long. CDR1 and CDR2 from the germline V gene are LGHNA and YNFKEQ. Here the CDR3 DNA reads TGTGCCAGCAGCCTAGGGACAGTTAATCAGCCCCAGCATTTT. Amino acid sequence: CASSLGTVNQPQHF.

The chain uses TRBV20-1 and TRBJ2-1; 9 nucleotides line up with TRBD2. The CDR3 runs to 16 residues. CDR1 is DFQATT, CDR2 SNEGSKA, per germline (reference sequence). Germline trimming cut 5 bases from V and 8 bases from J; bases unmatched to any gene: 16. The CDR3 DNA is TGCAGTGCTCCTCCTGCGGGAGGGTGGGGGGCCGATGAGCAGTTCTTC. The encoded protein is CSAPPAGGWGADEQFF.

Comments on this clonotype: Possible read error: a much larger clone is one base away. The chain links TRBV6-6 to TRBJ1-1, with D perhaps matching TRBD1 (6 bases). Per the germline V gene, CDR1 is MNHNY and CDR2 is SVGAGI (reference sequence). This CDR3 has 15 residues. V was cut by 4 bases and J by 3 bases, with 15 bases left in between. The CDR3 is CASSCPGRGDTEAFF. Written as DNA, the CDR3 is TGTGCCAGCAGTTGCCCCGGCAGGGGAGACACTGAAGCTTTCTTT.

This clonotype showed up just once. At one end, the junction sequence differs from germline, possibly due to a read error. The J gene is TRBJ2-4, the V gene TRBV14, with D possibly TRBD1 on 5 matching bases. Germline loops: CDR1 SGHDN, CDR2 FVKESK. CDR3 size: 16 residues. The CDR3 reads CAGSRQGRIAKNIQYF. The CDR3 DNA is TGTGCCGGCAGCCGTCAGGGAAGAATAGCCAAAAACATTCAGTACTTC.

The genes are TRBV20-1 and TRBJ2-2; D might be TRBD2 (7 bases). Germline CDR1 is DFQATT and CDR2 is SNEGSKA (reference sequence). V lost 2 bases and J 7 bases, leaving 20 bases between the germline ends. This CDR3 has 16 amino acids. The CDR3 loop is CSARPLGGGLNGELFF. The CDR3 nucleotides are TGCAGTGCTAGACCATTGGGGGGGGGCCTTAACGGGGAGCTGTTTTTT.

The rearrangement links TRBV20-1 to TRBJ2-7; 12 bases are a match to TRBD2. The J segment lost 5 bases and the V segment lost 6 bases, leaving 8 bases of the junction unmatched. The germline CDR1 and CDR2 sequences are DFQATT and SNEGSKA (reference sequence). The CDR3 has 14 amino acids. The CDR3 DNA sequence: TGCAGTGCGCTGACTAGCGGGAGAAAAGACGAGCAGTACTTC. Amino acid sequence: CSALTSGRKDEQYF.

The chain joins TRBV20-1 to TRBJ2-7; either TRBD1 or TRBD2 may fit D (5 bases each). CDR1 and CDR2 from the germline V gene are DFQATT and SNEGSKA (reference sequence). The CDR3 contains 13 residues. Trimming took off 3 bases at V and 2 bases at J, with 11 bases between the two ends. CDR3 residues: CSARGESPYEQYF. CDR3 nucleotide sequence: TGCAGTGCTAGGGGGGAAAGTCCCTACGAGCAGTACTTC.

The CDR3 spells CASGPSGVPYEQYF. DNA of the CDR3: TGTGCTAGTGGCCCCTCGGGGGTTCCCTACGAGCAGTACTTC. The genes are TRBV12-5 and TRBJ2-7, with D tentatively TRBD2 (6 bases). This CDR3 spans 14 amino acids. CDR1 LGHNT and CDR2 FRNRAP come from the germline V gene. The V gene lost 6 bases and the J gene lost 2 bases, with 14 bases spanning the gap.

The chain couples TRBV10-3 to TRBJ1-6; D uncertain. The CDR3 has 12 residues. Germline V gives CDR1 ENHRY, CDR2 SYGVKD. V gave up 6 bases and J gave up 5 bases, with 5 bases separating them. CDR3 sequence: CAISSDNSPLHF. CDR3 nucleotide sequence: TGTGCCATCAGCAGTGATAATTCACCCCTCCACTTT.

This clonotype was detected only a few times. This chain joins TRBV29-1 and TRBJ1-1; no clear D. Trimming removed 5 bases from V and 1 base from J, with 8 bases in between. Germline assignment: CDR1 SQVTM and CDR2 ANQGSEA. There are 12 residues in the CDR3. The CDR3 loop reads CSVRVTNTEAFF. The CDR3 nucleotides are TGCAGCGTTCGGGTTACGAACACTGAAGCTTTCTTT.

The chain joins TRBV29-1 to TRBJ2-1; D not certain. With 7 bases removed from V and 3 bases from J, the gap between germline ends came to 4 bases. The CDR3 covers 10 residues. The germline V gene encodes CDR1 SQVTM and CDR2 ANQGSEA. The DNA for the CDR3 is TGCAGCGCCTTCTACAATGAGCAGTTCTTC. Its protein is CSAFYNEQFF.

This clonotype was seen more than once but under ten times. The chain recombines TRBV6-2 or TRBV6-3 with TRBJ1-1, with 10 positions matching TRBD1. This CDR3 contains 12 residues. J lost 10 bases, V lost 6 bases, and 5 bases had no gene match. Germline V gives CDR1 MNHEY, CDR2 SVGEGT. The CDR3 DNA reads TGTGCCAGCAGGAGCGGACAGGGGGGAGCTTTCTTT. This sequence encodes CASRSGQGGAFF.

This chain uses TRBV18 with TRBJ2-3; a possible D gene is TRBD1 (6 bases). Germline CDR1 KGHSH, CDR2 LQKENI. V lost 5 bases, J lost 4 bases, and 16 bases lay in between. CDR3 length equals 15 residues. In DNA form, the CDR3 reads TGTGCCAGCTCATCTCCTACTCAGGGGCCAGATACGCAGTATTTT. Translating gives CASSSPTQGPDTQYF.

A few counts support this clonotype. The chain couples TRBV5-1 to TRBJ1-1; D unclear. Germline V gene lookup returns CDR1 SGHRS and CDR2 YFSETQ. The V gene lost 0 bases and the J gene lost 1 base, with 7 bases spanning the gap. CDR3 length equals 14 residues. This chain's CDR3 is CASSLVGSNTEAFF. The CDR3 bases are TGCGCCAGCAGCTTGGTTGGCTCGAACACTGAAGCTTTCTTT.

This chain joins TRBV20-1 and TRBJ2-1, with 7 positions matching TRBD1. V shed 6 bases and J 7 bases; nucleotides not matched to a gene: 9. The CDR3 contains 13 residues. Germline V gives CDR1 DFQATT, CDR2 SNEGSKA (reference sequence). The CDR3 here is CSALRTGMNEQFF. In nucleotides, the CDR3 is TGCAGTGCCCTGAGGACAGGAATGAATGAGCAGTTCTTC.

The V call is TRBV4-3, the J call TRBJ2-1; maybe TRBD2 (6 bases). This CDR3 contains 13 residues. The V and J ends lost 6 bases and 7 bases respectively, with 13 bases between them. CDR1 and CDR2 (germline): LGHNA, YSLEER. CDR3: CASSLLASNEQFF. In nucleotides, the CDR3 is TGCGCCAGCAGTCTACTAGCTTCAAATGAGCAGTTCTTC.

The chain uses TRBV12-3 or TRBV12-4 and TRBJ2-1; 11 nucleotides match TRBD2. The trim removed 4 bases at V and 0 bases at J, leaving 2 bases unmatched. CDR3 size: 16 residues. CDR3 region: CASSWTSGHSYNEQFF. Written as DNA, the CDR3 is TGTGCCAGCAGTTGGACTAGCGGGCACTCCTACAATGAGCAGTTCTTC.

The V and J genes are TRBV19 and TRBJ2-1, with 10 bases lining up with TRBD2. The germline CDR1 and CDR2 sequences are LNHDA and SQIVND (reference sequence). This CDR3 comprises 16 residues. V shed 1 base and J 3 bases; nucleotides not matched to a gene: 3. DNA of the CDR3: TGTGCCAGTAGTATAGCGACTAGCGGGCTCTACAATGAGCAGTTCTTC. It yields the protein CASSIATSGLYNEQFF. Full variable domain (rest looked up from reference TRBV19 and TRBJ2-1): DGGITQSPKYLFRKEGQNVTLSCEQNLNHDAMYWYRQDPGQGLRLIYYSQIVNDFQKGDIAEGYSVSREKKESFPLTVTSAQKNPTAFYLCASSIATSGLYNEQFFGPGTRLTVL.

This clonotype was recorded a few times. The V and J genes are TRBV6-6 and TRBJ1-1; 8 bases match TRBD1. V was clipped by 8 bases and J by 2 bases; unmatched bases: 7. Germline V lookup: CDR1 MNHNY, CDR2 SVGAGI (reference sequence). CDR3 size: 14 residues. Here the CDR3 reads CASLKGQGNTEAFF. CDR3 nucleotide sequence: TGTGCCAGCCTGAAAGGACAGGGTAACACTGAAGCTTTCTTT.

This clonotype appeared a few times. The rearrangement joins TRBV4-3 to TRBJ2-6; D is unclear. The ends were cut back, 2 bases at V and 0 bases at J, with 11 bases in the middle. Germline assignment: CDR1 LGHNA and CDR2 YSLEER. The length of the CDR3 is 17 residues. CDR3 sequence (DNA): TGCGCCAGCAGCCAACTAAAGGCCGTCTCTGGGGCCAACGTCCTGACTTTC. It is translated as CASSQLKAVSGANVLTF.

The genes are TRBV12-3 or TRBV12-4 and TRBJ2-2; TRBD2 matches at 7 bases. Trimming removed 5 bases from V and 6 bases from J; junction bases left unmatched: 12. This CDR3 spans 16 amino acids. The CDR3 protein is CASSIPSGRGSGELFF. In nucleotides, the CDR3 is TGTGCCAGCAGTATACCTAGCGGTCGAGGATCCGGGGAGCTGTTTTTT.

This clonotype was detected only a few times. V usage is TRBV6-2 or TRBV6-3 and J usage is TRBJ2-1; a weak D match, TRBD2 (7 bases). The CDR3 extends over 15 amino acids. From germline, CDR1 is MNHEY and CDR2 SVGEGT. The ends were cut back, 6 bases at V and 5 bases at J, with 17 bases in the middle. The CDR3 DNA reads TGTGCCAGCAGAGGCGGGGGCCTTCTGAACAATGAGCAGTTCTTC. This gives the protein CASRGGGLLNNEQFF.

This clonotype has more than one count but fewer than ten. V is TRBV29-1 and J is TRBJ2-1, with TRBD2 matching over 7 bases. Per the germline V gene, CDR1 is SQVTM and CDR2 is ANQGSEA. This CDR3 is 14 amino acids long. V shed 3 bases, J shed 1 base, and the junction held 3 bases outside the gene matches. The CDR3 reads CSVDGGGSYNEQFF. CDR3 nucleotides: TGCAGCGTTGATGGGGGGGGGTCCTACAATGAGCAGTTCTTC.

The V and J genes are TRBV6-2 or TRBV6-3 and TRBJ2-1; D not resolved. V was cut by 10 bases and J by 5 bases, with 18 bases left in between. The CDR3 contains 14 residues. Germline V gene data show CDR1 as MNHEY and CDR2 as SVGEGT. This CDR3 is CATSIPQKNNEQFF. The CDR3 DNA reads TGTGCCACTTCAATCCCACAGAAGAACAATGAGCAGTTCTTC.